This note documents a single T cell receptor beta chain sequence. The antigen remains unidentified. Vbeta (60) and Jbeta (13) primers were used in the PCR. Clones were read by immunoSEQ multiplex PCR, and TCRdb kept only the in-frame ones, dropping some. The sample contains about 100,000 clones, approximately 73% of which appear only once. Trimming at V came to 7 bases and at J to 0 bases, leaving 7 bases not matched to a gene. Germline loops: CDR1 LNHNV, CDR2 YYDKDF (reference sequence). The CDR3 consists of 15 residues. The data are from a study of cytomegalovirus exposure and HLA in healthy donors. While unrecorded immune exposures were likely, the donors were nominally healthy when sampled. Points from the study as a whole: The only immune exposure information that was available was CMV serostatus. An Asian-associated ancestry cluster reportedly showed fewer N-insertions than the roughly 670-donor mean in a later analysis.

The chain uses TRBV15 and TRBJ2-7; 9 bases fit TRBD1. This TCR derives from a middle-aged man in good health and CMV-seronegative. Sequencing was carried out using PBMCs. CDR3 sequence: CATKRGTGSSYEQYF. CDR3 sequence (DNA): TGTGCCACCAAAAGAGGGACAGGGAGCTCCTACGAGCAGTACTTC. Combining the CDR3 with reference TRBV15 and TRBJ2-7 gives the whole variable domain DAMVIQNPRYQVTQFGKPVTLSCSQTLNHNVMYWYQQKSSQAPKLLFHYYDKDFNNEADTPDNFQSRRPNTSFCFLDIRSPGLGDTAMYLCATKRGTGSSYEQYFGPGTRLTVT.